The clone carrying this TCR beta chain has a handful of counts. Its antigen is still unknown. These data belong to a study of T cells after yellow fever vaccination. General observations from the study: The secondary T-cell response peaked on day 5, not day 15, but was weaker.

TCRdb re-called the 5' RACE reads with MiXCR, one entry per CDR3 protein. The sample contains around 73,000 distinct CDR3 sequences, roughly 7.4% of which appear only once. The CDR3 totals 15 residues. The V gene end was trimmed by 3 bases and the J gene end by 0 bases; junction bases not matched to a gene: 1. Germline CDR1 and CDR2: LGHNA and YSLEER. The specimen comprised CD8+ T cells sorted from PBMCs, sampled on the day of the yellow fever booster vaccination. This receptor was obtained from a young man who received the YFV17D yellow fever vaccine. The gene calls are TRBV4-3 and TRBJ2-4; 8 bases align to TRBD2. The CDR3 DNA reads TGCGCCAGCAGCCATACTAGCGGAGCCAAAAACATTCAGTACTTC. It specifies CASSHTSGAKNIQYF.